These 7 T cell receptor beta chains share one sample of origin, sequenced in a study of memory B cells and T cells in multiple sclerosis. Method: immunoSEQ multiplex PCR; TCRdb's copy keeps in-frame clones and lacks some. The data contain some 48,000 clones, almost 85% of them singletons. Separate sequencing covered autoproliferating (CFSE-dim) and non-proliferating (CFSE-high) T cells from stimulus-free culture. Replicate wells were pooled after six to eight days of stimulus-free culture of approximately 50 million CFSE-labeled PBMCs. No antigen has been assigned to these receptors. Material for sequencing was PBMCs from blood kept in culture. All receptors derive from a human donor with multiple sclerosis.

This sequence joins TRBV4-1 and TRBJ1-4, with 7 bases identical to TRBD1. This CDR3 spans 14 amino acids. With V trimmed by 4 bases and J by 6 bases, 5 bases remained unmatched. CDR1 MGHRA and CDR2 YSYEKL come from the germline V gene. CDR3 DNA sequence: TGCGCCAGCAGCCCCCCAGGGGGGGATGAAAAACTGTTTTTT. It encodes CASSPPGGDEKLFF.

The sample holds a few counts of this clone. The J gene is TRBJ1-1, the V gene TRBV2; D gene ambiguous. V was pared by 7 bases and J by 0 bases, with 9 bases between. CDR1 is SNHLY, CDR2 FYNNEI, per germline. There are 13 residues in the CDR3. The CDR3, as DNA: TGTGCCAGCAAGAACGGAATGAACACTGAAGCTTTCTTT. This sequence encodes CASKNGMNTEAFF.

This clone was counted a single time. V and J are TRBV7-2 and TRBJ1-5; a possible D gene is TRBD1 (5 bases). This CDR3 is 15 amino acids long. V shed 3 bases and J shed 4 bases, with 13 bases lying between them. Germline lookup yields CDR1 SGHTA and CDR2 FQGNSA. CDR3 amino acids: CASSLTGGTNQPQHF. The DNA for the CDR3 is TGTGCCAGCAGCTTGACGGGGGGAACAAATCAGCCCCAGCATTTT.

This clone was counted a single time. J is TRBJ1-4 and V is TRBV4-1, with TRBD1 as a possible D gene (5 bases). Trimming took 4 bases from V and 5 from J, leaving 20 bases between them. Per the germline V gene, CDR1 is MGHRA and CDR2 is YSYEKL. CDR3 length: 17 residues. The CDR3, as DNA: TGCGCCAGCAGCCCTTCACCTCCCGGGACTGGAAATGAAAAACTGTTTTTT. It translates to CASSPSPPGTGNEKLFF.

This chain connects TRBV29-1 to TRBJ2-6; D is undetermined. This CDR3 has 11 residues. CDR1 and CDR2 (germline): SQVTM, ANQGSEA. Trimming shortened V by 4 bases and J by 9 bases, and 7 bases separated the two germline ends. DNA of the CDR3: TGCAGCGTTGCTCAGCTCAACGTCCTGACTTTC. Encoded protein: CSVAQLNVLTF.

The V gene is TRBV2, the J gene TRBJ2-3; the D is unclear. Trimming took 4 bases from V and 8 from J, leaving 13 bases between them. Germline assignment: CDR1 SNHLY and CDR2 FYNNEI. This CDR3 is built from 13 residues. The CDR3 spells CASSAPDGVTQYF. CDR3 nucleotide sequence: TGTGCCAGCAGTGCCCCGGACGGCGTTACGCAGTATTTT.

The V gene is TRBV28, the J gene TRBJ1-2; D is undetermined. Germline loops: CDR1 MDHEN, CDR2 SYDVKM. The CDR3 runs 12 residues. The germline V and J ends were trimmed by 6 bases and 8 bases, with 13 bases remaining between them. The CDR3 spells CASRRAAGGYTF. Here the CDR3 DNA reads TGTGCCAGCAGAAGGGCTGCAGGCGGCTACACCTTC.